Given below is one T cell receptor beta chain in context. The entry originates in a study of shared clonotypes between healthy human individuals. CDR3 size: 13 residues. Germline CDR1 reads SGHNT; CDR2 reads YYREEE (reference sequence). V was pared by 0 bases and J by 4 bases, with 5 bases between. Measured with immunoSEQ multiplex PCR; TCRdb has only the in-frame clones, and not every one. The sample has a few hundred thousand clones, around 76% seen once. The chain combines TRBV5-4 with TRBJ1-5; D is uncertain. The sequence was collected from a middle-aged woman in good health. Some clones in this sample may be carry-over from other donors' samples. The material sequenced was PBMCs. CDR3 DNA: TGTGCCAGCAGCTTGGTAGGGAATCAGCCCCAGCATTTT. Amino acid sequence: CASSLVGNQPQHF.